These T cell receptor beta chains were read from a single sample in a study of shared clonotypes between healthy human individuals. Profiled with immunoSEQ multiplex PCR; TCRdb holds only in-frame clones, not every one. The sample shows approximately 470,000 clones, 60% to 80% of them seen only once. Sequencing input: PBMCs. The source of these receptors is a woman in her thirties or forties in good health. Some clones in this sample may be carry-over from other donors' samples. CDR3s include the opening cysteine and the closing phenylalanine or tryptophan. D genes are given only for firm matches. Only part of the rows carry a size: once, few, many, or a class if the clone is expanded.

>15|NA|TRBV4-2|TRBD1|TRBJ2-7
TGTGCCAGCAGCCAAGTGCCGGGACAGGGGGCGATCGAGTACTTC
CASSQVPGQGAIEYF
>15|NA|TRBV2|TRBD2|TRBJ2-3
TGTGCCAGCAGTGCGGGACTACGGACCACAGATACGCAGTATTTT
CASSAGLRTTDTQYF
>15|NA|TRBV29-1|TRBD2|TRBJ2-7
TGCAGCGTTGAAGATCGCACTAGCGGGGCCTACGAGCAGTACTTC
CSVEDRTSGAYEQYF
>18|NA|TRBV10-3|TRBD2|TRBJ2-7
TGTGCCATCAGTGAGCCCCCCGGACTACTGGGGAGGGCCAGAGAGCAGTACTTC
CAISEPPGLLGRAREQYF
>15|NA|TRBV15|NA|TRBJ1-4
TGTGCCACCAGCGGTGGGGGGCAGGGATCCGAAAAACTGTTTTTT
CATSGGGQGSEKLFF
>13|NA|TRBV7-2|NA|TRBJ1-2
TGTGCCAGCAGCGCCGGACAGAGATATGGCTACACCTTC
CASSAGQRYGYTF
>16|NA|TRBV7-6|TRBD2|TRBJ2-5
TGTGCCAGCAGCTTCCAGACTAGCGGGGGAAAAGAGACCCAGTACTTC
CASSFQTSGGKETQYF
>14|NA|TRBV7-6|TRBD1|TRBJ1-4
TGTGCCAGCAGCTCGGGACAGTTTAATGAAAAACTGTTTTTT
CASSSGQFNEKLFF
>15|NA|TRBV5-1|TRBD2|TRBJ2-7
TGCGCCAGCAGCTTGGGGACTAGCGGTACCTACGAGCAGTACTTC
CASSLGTSGTYEQYF
>15|NA|TRBV6-1|NA|TRBJ2-7
TGTGCCAGCAGTGACCAGAGTGGAGAATCCTACGAGCAGTACTTC
CASSDQSGESYEQYF
>13|NA|TRBV7-3|NA|TRBJ2-7
TGTGCCAGCAGCTTAACCCAGGGGCTCGAGCAGTACTTC
CASSLTQGLEQYF
>16|NA|TRBV30|NA|TRBJ2-7
TGTGCCTGGAGTGGGATCGGACGGGACACGAGTCACGAGCAGTACTTC
CAWSGIGRDTSHEQYF
>13|NA|TRBV7-2|NA|TRBJ2-1
TGTGCCAGTGGGGGGAGGCCCCATGCCTGGCAGTTCTTC
CASGGRPHAWQFF
>14|many|TRBV30|NA|TRBJ1-2
TGTGCCTGGAGTACCCTGCGGCAGGGCCATGGCTACACCTTC
CAWSTLRQGHGYTF
>18|few|TRBV27|NA|TRBJ2-5
TGTGCCAGCAGTTTATCGATTAGGGGGACAACCAACGGAGAGACCCAGTACTTC
CASSLSIRGTTNGETQYF
>14|few|TRBV15|NA|TRBJ2-2
TGTGCCACCAGCAGAGATGGGGAGGCCGGGGAGCTGTTTTTT
CATSRDGEAGELFF
>15|once|TRBV6-5|NA|TRBJ2-4
TGTGCCAGCAGTTCAAGTGTGGGGGGCGAAGACATTCAGTACTTC
CASSSSVGGEDIQYF
>15|NA|TRBV11-2|TRBD1|TRBJ2-5
TGTGCCAGCAGCTTGACACAGGGGTTTCTGAAGACCCAGTACTTC
CASSLTQGFLKTQYF
>12|NA|TRBV9|NA|TRBJ2-3
TGTGCCAGCAGCGACCTCCGCGATACGCAGTATTTT
CASSDLRDTQYF
>12|NA|TRBV19|NA|TRBJ1-3
TGTGCCAGTAGCACTCAGGGATCCACCATATATTTT
CASSTQGSTIYF
>18|NA|TRBV21-1|NA|TRBJ2-1
TGTGCCAGCAGCCTTAGGGTAGCGGCTAGCGGGGCCTACAATGAGCAGTTCTTC
CASSLRVAASGAYNEQFF
>13|few|TRBV9|TRBD1|TRBJ1-1
TGTGCCAGCAGCGTGGGGACAGTCACTGAAGCTTTCTTT
CASSVGTVTEAFF
>16|NA|TRBV5-4|TRBD2|TRBJ2-7
TGTGCCAGCAGCCTTGGAGGACTAGCGGGTTCCTACGAGCAGTACTTC
CASSLGGLAGSYEQYF
>16|NA|TRBV5-1|TRBD2|TRBJ2-1
TGCGCCAGCAGCCCTCCGGGACTAGCGGGATCGGCCGAGCAGTTCTTC
CASSPPGLAGSAEQFF
>17|NA|TRBV7-9|TRBD2|TRBJ2-5
TGTGCCAGCACTTGGCCCACTCTAGCGGGAGCATCAGAGACCCAGTACTTC
CASTWPTLAGASETQYF